These T cell receptor beta chains were read from a single sample in a study of OX40 agonist ivuxolimab in advanced cancers. TCRdb's table, derived via immunoSEQ multiplex PCR, lists solely in-frame clones and lacks some. The data contain about 84,000 clones, more than 75% of them singletons. The starting material was CD4+ or CD8+ T cells sorted from blood, obtained in a trial of the OX40 agonist ivuxolimab. These receptors came from an adult with an advanced solid tumor such as melanoma, head and neck, liver or kidney cancer. Both conserved end residues are part of each CDR3. Fields, in order: CDR3 protein, CDR3 DNA, CDR3 length, D gene, clone size, V gene, J gene. D genes are given only for firm matches. Not every row has a clone size; where given, it reads once, few, many or a size class.

CDR3aa: CASSPIGGQVPETQYF
CDR3nt: TGTGCCAGCAGCCCCATCGGGGGACAGGTCCCTGAGACCCAGTACTTC
len: 16
d_gene: TRBD1
abundance: .
v_gene: TRBV7-9
j_gene: TRBJ2-5

CDR3aa: CASSLSQVHAPLHF
CDR3nt: TGTGCCAGCAGTTTGTCACAGGTCCATGCACCCCTCCACTTT
len: 14
d_gene: .
abundance: .
v_gene: TRBV28
j_gene: TRBJ1-6

CDR3aa: CAWNWDGLYNEQFF
CDR3nt: TGTGCCTGGAATTGGGACGGCTTATACAATGAGCAGTTCTTC
len: 14
d_gene: .
abundance: few
v_gene: TRBV30
j_gene: TRBJ2-1

CDR3aa: CASSTDGGTDTQYF
CDR3nt: TGTGCCAGCAGCACCGATGGGGGCACAGATACGCAGTATTTT
len: 14
d_gene: .
abundance: .
v_gene: TRBV9
j_gene: TRBJ2-3

CDR3aa: CASTVLHRGWNEQFF
CDR3nt: TGCGCCAGCACGGTTTTACACAGGGGGTGGAATGAGCAGTTCTTC
len: 15
d_gene: TRBD1
abundance: .
v_gene: TRBV10-1
j_gene: TRBJ2-1

CDR3aa: CASRLDGAGNQPQHF
CDR3nt: TGTGCCAGCAGACTGGATGGGGCAGGGAATCAGCCCCAGCATTTT
len: 15
d_gene: .
abundance: once
v_gene: TRBV7-8
j_gene: TRBJ1-5

CDR3aa: CASSSEGFRPPLTEAFF
CDR3nt: TGTGCCAGCAGCTCCGAGGGCTTTAGGCCCCCTCTGACGGAAGCTTTCTTT
len: 17
d_gene: .
abundance: .
v_gene: TRBV5-4
j_gene: TRBJ1-1

CDR3aa: CASSVGQGGQPQHF
CDR3nt: TGTGCCAGCAGCGTAGGACAGGGTGGTCAGCCCCAGCATTTT
len: 14
d_gene: TRBD1
abundance: few
v_gene: TRBV9
j_gene: TRBJ1-5

CDR3aa: CASSYMDPPGNEQFF
CDR3nt: TGTGCCAGCAGTTATATGGACCCCCCGGGCAATGAGCAGTTCTTC
len: 15
d_gene: .
abundance: .
v_gene: TRBV27
j_gene: TRBJ2-1

CDR3aa: CASSVGTSAPYEQYF
CDR3nt: TGTGCCAGCAGTGTTGGGACTAGCGCACCCTACGAGCAGTACTTC
len: 15
d_gene: TRBD2
abundance: .
v_gene: TRBV2
j_gene: TRBJ2-7

CDR3aa: CASSPTLGGYTF
CDR3nt: TGTGCCAGCAGTCCTACCCTCGGGGGCTACACCTTC
len: 12
d_gene: .
abundance: .
v_gene: TRBV6-5
j_gene: TRBJ1-2

CDR3aa: CSVDNPLTSPYQETQYF
CDR3nt: TGCAGCGTCGACAACCCCCTGACTAGCCCGTACCAAGAGACCCAGTACTTC
len: 17
d_gene: TRBD2
abundance: .
v_gene: TRBV29-1
j_gene: TRBJ2-5

CDR3aa: CASSLGGALDEAFF
CDR3nt: TGTGCCAGCAGCTTAGGGGGGGCTCTAGATGAAGCTTTCTTT
len: 14
d_gene: .
abundance: .
v_gene: TRBV7-2
j_gene: TRBJ1-1

CDR3aa: CASSSSINRDNHTDTQYF
CDR3nt: TGTGCCAGCAGCTCCTCCATTAACCGGGACAACCACACAGATACGCAGTATTTT
len: 18
d_gene: .
abundance: .
v_gene: TRBV7-3
j_gene: TRBJ2-3

CDR3aa: CASSLSPGNYGYTF
CDR3nt: TGTGCCAGCAGCCTATCCCCGGGGAACTATGGCTACACCTTC
len: 14
d_gene: .
abundance: .
v_gene: TRBV7-2
j_gene: TRBJ1-2

CDR3aa: CASGGEAPETQYF
CDR3nt: TGTGCCAGCGGAGGCGAGGCACCGGAGACCCAGTACTTC
len: 13
d_gene: .
abundance: .
v_gene: TRBV7-9
j_gene: TRBJ2-5

CDR3aa: CASSQQTGAETQYF
CDR3nt: TGTGCCAGTAGTCAACAGACAGGGGCAGAGACCCAGTACTTC
len: 14
d_gene: TRBD1
abundance: once
v_gene: TRBV19
j_gene: TRBJ2-5

CDR3aa: CASSMEIGELFF
CDR3nt: TGTGCCAGTAGTATGGAGATCGGGGAGCTGTTTTTT
len: 12
d_gene: .
abundance: .
v_gene: TRBV19
j_gene: TRBJ2-2

CDR3aa: CASTADLLAHEQFF
CDR3nt: TGTGCCAGCACCGCGGACCTCCTAGCACATGAGCAGTTCTTC
len: 14
d_gene: .
abundance: .
v_gene: TRBV2
j_gene: TRBJ2-1

CDR3aa: CASSVTSGGRGDTQYF
CDR3nt: TGTGCCAGCAGTGTGACTAGCGGGGGGCGGGGAGATACGCAGTATTTT
len: 16
d_gene: TRBD2
abundance: .
v_gene: TRBV6-1
j_gene: TRBJ2-3

CDR3aa: CASSLVGQGNYGYTF
CDR3nt: TGTGCCAGCAGCTTAGTAGGACAGGGTAACTATGGCTACACCTTC
len: 15
d_gene: TRBD1
abundance: .
v_gene: TRBV13
j_gene: TRBJ1-2

CDR3aa: CASSSFQGLGYTF
CDR3nt: TGTGCCAGCAGCTCCTTTCAGGGGCTCGGCTACACCTTC
len: 13
d_gene: .
abundance: .
v_gene: TRBV28
j_gene: TRBJ1-2

CDR3aa: CASSPSTSNQPQHF
CDR3nt: TGTGCCAGCAGTCCTTCAACTAGCAATCAGCCCCAGCATTTT
len: 14
d_gene: .
abundance: .
v_gene: TRBV25-1
j_gene: TRBJ1-5

CDR3aa: CASSFGGLREKLFF
CDR3nt: TGTGCCAGCAGCTTTGGGGGATTAAGGGAAAAACTGTTTTTT
len: 14
d_gene: .
abundance: .
v_gene: TRBV7-9
j_gene: TRBJ1-4

CDR3aa: CASSELAGGPVDTQYF
CDR3nt: TGTGCCAGCAGCGAACTAGCGGGGGGCCCCGTGGATACGCAGTATTTT
len: 16
d_gene: TRBD2
abundance: .
v_gene: TRBV2
j_gene: TRBJ2-3

CDR3aa: CATSRDSGGDTQYF
CDR3nt: TGTGCCACCAGCAGAGATTCGGGGGGAGATACGCAGTATTTT
len: 14
d_gene: TRBD2
abundance: .
v_gene: TRBV15
j_gene: TRBJ2-3

CDR3aa: CAIRGDWTTYEQYF
CDR3nt: TGTGCCATCAGGGGGGACTGGACCACCTACGAGCAGTACTTC
len: 14
d_gene: .
abundance: .
v_gene: TRBV10-3
j_gene: TRBJ2-7